A selection of T cell receptor beta chains follows, all from one sample in a study of blood T cells in healthy people across ages. From the 5' RACE reads, TCRdb called clonotypes with MiXCR, one entry per CDR3 protein. The sample consists of over a million distinct CDR3 sequences, around 55% of them appearing once. The sample taken for sequencing was blood. The receptors shown here come from a man between 18 and 29 years old in good health. Each CDR3 is given with its conserved first and last residue. D genes are given only for firm matches. A row's size may be missing; if present it is once, few, many or a size class.

J gene | clone size | V gene | D gene | CDR3 DNA | CDR3 protein
TRBJ2-7 | . | TRBV4-1 | TRBD1 | TGCGCCAGCAGCCCTCGAGGGTGGGACAGGGTCCACGAGCAGTACTTC | CASSPRGWDRVHEQYF
TRBJ2-3 | . | TRBV12-3/TRBV12-4 | . | TGTGCCAGCACCTCTCTTCCTGGCGGGGGCGGGGCAGATACGCAGTATTTT | CASTSLPGGGGADTQYF
TRBJ2-3 | . | TRBV14 | TRBD1 | TGTGCCAGCAGCCAAGTAGGCGGACAGGGGGTAGCGCAGTATTTT | CASSQVGGQGVAQYF
TRBJ1-1 | . | TRBV9 | TRBD1 | TGTGCCAGCAGCGGAGACAGGGATGAAGCTTTCTTT | CASSGDRDEAFF
TRBJ2-1 | . | TRBV2 | . | TGTGCCACTTGCTGGAGCGGGACATATGAGCAGTTCTTC | CATCWSGTYEQFF
TRBJ2-5 | . | TRBV12-3/TRBV12-4 | TRBD1 | TGTGCCAGCAAATGGACAGGAGATCAAGAGACCCAGTACTTC | CASKWTGDQETQYF
TRBJ2-7 | . | TRBV2 | . | TGTGCCAGCAGTGAGGGGGGGACATCCTTCAATCCGTACGAGCAGTACTTC | CASSEGGTSFNPYEQYF
TRBJ2-7 | . | TRBV12-3/TRBV12-4 | . | TGTGCCAGCAGTAAAGACGGCTACAAAACCTACGAGCAGTACTTC | CASSKDGYKTYEQYF
TRBJ1-2 | once | TRBV27 | . | TGTGCCAGCAGGTTAGTTGGGGGCGACTATGGCTACACCTTC | CASRLVGGDYGYTF
TRBJ2-6 | few | TRBV6-1 | . | TGTGCCAGCAGTGTACGGGAAGGGTCTGGGGCCAACGTCCTGACTTTC | CASSVREGSGANVLTF